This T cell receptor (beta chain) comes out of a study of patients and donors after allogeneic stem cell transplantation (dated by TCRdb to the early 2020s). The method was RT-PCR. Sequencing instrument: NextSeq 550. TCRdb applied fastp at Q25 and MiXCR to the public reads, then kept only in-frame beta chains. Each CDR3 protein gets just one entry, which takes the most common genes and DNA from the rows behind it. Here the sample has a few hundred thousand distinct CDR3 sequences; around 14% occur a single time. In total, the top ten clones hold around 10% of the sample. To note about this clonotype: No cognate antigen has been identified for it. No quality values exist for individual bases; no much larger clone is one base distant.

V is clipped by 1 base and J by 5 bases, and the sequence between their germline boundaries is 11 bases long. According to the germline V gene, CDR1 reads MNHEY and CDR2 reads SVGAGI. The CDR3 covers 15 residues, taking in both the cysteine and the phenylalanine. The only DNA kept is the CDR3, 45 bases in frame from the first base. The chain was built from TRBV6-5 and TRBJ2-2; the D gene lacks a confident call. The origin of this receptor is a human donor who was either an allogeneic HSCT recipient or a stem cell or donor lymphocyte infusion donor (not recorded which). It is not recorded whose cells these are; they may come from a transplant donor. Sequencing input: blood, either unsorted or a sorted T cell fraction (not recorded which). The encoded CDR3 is CASSYLIPMTGELFF. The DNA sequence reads TGTGCCAGCAGTTACTTGATTCCGATGACCGGGGAGCTGTTTTTT.